These 21 T cell receptor beta chains were sequenced from one sample in a study of cytomegalovirus exposure and HLA in healthy donors. It was with 60 Vbeta and 13 Jbeta primers that the PCR ran. Profiling relied on immunoSEQ multiplex PCR, and the TCRdb table lists in-frame clones only, not all of them. The sample holds under 200,000 clones, roughly 85% seen once. The specimen sequenced was PBMCs. The receptor set was obtained from a male donor in good health and CMV-seronegative.

The chain joins TRBV6-5 to TRBJ2-7; no firm D call. The CDR3 covers 11 residues. The germline gives CDR1 MNHEY, CDR2 SVGAGI. The V end lost 5 bases, the J end lost 4 bases, and 6 bases lay between the germline ends. DNA for the CDR3: TGTGCCAGCAGTGACACTTACGAGCAGTACTTC. This gives the protein CASSDTYEQYF.

This clone showed up just a few times. The chain uses TRBV6-5 and TRBJ1-2; 7 bases are shared with TRBD1. Germline V gene data show CDR1 as MNHEY and CDR2 as SVGAGI. CDR3 length equals 15 residues. Trimming took 0 bases from V and 3 from J; bases not matched to a gene: 4. CDR3 in amino acids: CASSYSPGTDYGYTF. For the CDR3, the DNA is TGTGCCAGCAGTTACTCCCCCGGGACAGACTATGGCTACACCTTC.

J is TRBJ2-7 and V is TRBV4-1; perhaps TRBD1 as D (6 bases). Trimming stripped 4 bases from V and 1 base from J, with 11 bases between. This CDR3 contains 14 residues. Germline-derived CDR1 and CDR2 are MGHRA and YSYEKL. CDR3 nucleotide sequence: TGCGCCAGCAGCCTCCGGGACATGTCCTACGAGCAGTACTTC. Its protein is CASSLRDMSYEQYF.

The chain carries TRBV7-9 and TRBJ1-5, with D possibly being TRBD1 (6 bases). V dropped 4 bases and J dropped 6 bases, with 10 bases sitting between them. The germline gives CDR1 SEHNR, CDR2 FQNEAQ (reference sequence). The CDR3 extends over 13 amino acids. CDR3 nucleotide sequence: TGTGCCAGCAGCTCCGGACAGTCTCAGCCCCAGCATTTT. Encoded protein: CASSSGQSQPQHF.

The CDR3 spells CASRKEGRAGLETQYF. The CDR3 DNA reads as TGTGCCAGCAGAAAGGAGGGCAGGGCAGGCCTTGAGACCCAGTACTTC. The chain is built from TRBV11-2 and TRBJ2-5; the D gene is possibly TRBD2 (6 bases). The V and J ends lost 6 bases and 5 bases respectively, with 22 bases between them. CDR3 size: 16 residues. The V gene's germline CDR1 is SGHAT and CDR2 FQNNGV.

The V and J genes are TRBV11-2 and TRBJ1-1; possible D gene TRBD1, 6 bases. The V gene's germline CDR1 is SGHAT and CDR2 FQNNGV. The CDR3 runs to 15 residues. V dropped 2 bases and J dropped 1 base, with 11 bases sitting between them. CDR3: CASSLFGGANTEAFF. DNA for the CDR3: TGTGCCAGCAGCTTATTTGGGGGGGCGAACACTGAAGCTTTCTTT.

This chain links TRBV23-1 with TRBJ2-2; 9 nucleotides match TRBD1. TRBV23-1 is recorded as an ORF, its role being uncertain. Trimming cost V 3 bases and J 3 bases; bases outside gene matches: 5. The CDR3 runs to 16 residues. The CDR3 here is CASSHRDRVHTGELFF. The CDR3 nucleotides read TGCGCCAGCAGTCATCGGGACAGGGTGCACACCGGGGAGCTGTTTTTT.

Notes on this clone: One end of the junction varies from germline; a read error may be responsible. The chain couples TRBV7-9 to TRBJ2-1, with a weak D call TRBD2 (5 bases). The CDR3 totals 16 residues. Looked up from germline, CDR1 is SEHNR and CDR2 is FQNEAQ (reference sequence). CDR3 bases: TGTTCCAGCAGCTTAGGCTTTGGCGGGCCCTCCCGAATGTCGTTCTTC. Translation: CSSSLGFGGPSRMSFF. Looking up the rest from reference TRBV7-9 and TRBJ2-1 gives the full variable domain: DTGVSQNPRHKITKRGQNVTFRCDPISEHNRLYWYRQTLGQGPEFLTYFQNEAQLEKSRLLSDRFSAERPKGSFSTLEIQRTEQGDSAMYLCSSSLGFGGPSRMSFFGPGTRLTVL.

A single count supports this clone. This chain connects TRBV5-1 to TRBJ2-7; D unclear. Trimming removed 1 base at V and 5 bases at J, with 10 bases between. The germline gives CDR1 SGHRS, CDR2 YFSETQ. The CDR3 spans 13 residues. In nucleotides, the CDR3 is TGCGCCAGCAGCTTGTTGTCGGGTAACGAGCAGTACTTC. It encodes CASSLLSGNEQYF.

The chain couples TRBV28 to TRBJ2-7, with 9 bases aligning to TRBD1. The germline gives CDR1 MDHEN, CDR2 SYDVKM. V lost 10 bases, J lost 0 bases, and 7 bases stayed unmatched. The CDR3 runs 14 residues. For the CDR3, the DNA is TGTGCCACTTGGGGACAGGGCAGCTCCTACGAGCAGTACTTC. This translates into CATWGQGSSYEQYF.

The chain couples TRBV19 to TRBJ2-4, with a tentative D call TRBD1 (5 bases). Trimming removed 10 bases at V and 2 bases at J, with 15 bases between. CDR1 and CDR2 from the germline V gene are LNHDA and SQIVND (reference sequence). CDR3 length: 14 residues. CDR3: CATQVGQSKNIQYF. The CDR3 nucleotides read TGTGCCACCCAGGTGGGGCAGTCCAAAAACATTCAGTACTTC.

The J gene is TRBJ1-1, the V gene TRBV6-6, with D hard to call. This CDR3 is built from 14 residues. V was pared by 3 bases and J by 1 base, with 9 bases between. Germline loops: CDR1 MNHNY, CDR2 SVGAGI (reference sequence). The CDR3 region has the DNA TGTGCCAGCAGTTATTTGGCTTCGAACACTGAAGCTTTCTTT. It codes for CASSYLASNTEAFF.

This clone was observed once. The V gene is TRBV28, the J gene TRBJ1-2; D unclear. Looked up from germline, CDR1 is MDHEN and CDR2 is SYDVKM. The CDR3 length is 15 residues. Trimming left V 8 bases short and J 0 bases short, with 16 bases between. CDR3 loop: CASGGSSNSNYGYTF. The CDR3 bases are TGTGCCAGCGGCGGCAGTTCTAACTCTAACTATGGCTACACCTTC.

The table lists this clone with a count of one. The chain has TRBV6-1 and TRBJ1-2, with TRBD1 matching over 9 bases. Germline V gene sequence: CDR1 MNHNS, CDR2 SASEGT. Trimming removed 7 bases from V and 4 bases from J; junction bases left unmatched: 7. This CDR3 region has 14 residues. The CDR3 coding sequence is TGTGCCAGCACCAAGGGGACAGGGATCTATGGCTACACCTTC. Protein product: CASTKGTGIYGYTF.

This sequence joins TRBV9 and TRBJ2-5; 7 bases are a match to TRBD2. The CDR3 is 14 residues long. Per germline, CDR1 SGDLS and CDR2 YYNGEE. Unmatched junction bases numbered 5, after V lost 2 bases and J lost 4 bases. CDR3 residues: CASSVGGGTETQYF. As DNA, the CDR3 is TGTGCCAGCAGCGTGGGGGGAGGGACAGAGACCCAGTACTTC.

This clone showed up just a few times. The rearrangement uses TRBV7-9 and TRBJ2-1, with D uncertain. The germline V gene has CDR1 SEHNR and CDR2 FQNEAQ (reference sequence). The CDR3 covers 16 residues. Trimming removed 4 bases at V and 5 bases at J, with 18 bases between. CDR3 residues: CASSSQGAFGNNEQFF. The DNA of the CDR3 is TGTGCCAGCAGCTCCCAAGGAGCCTTCGGTAACAATGAGCAGTTCTTC. The whole variable domain, remainder taken from reference TRBV7-9 and TRBJ2-1, is DTGVSQNPRHKITKRGQNVTFRCDPISEHNRLYWYRQTLGQGPEFLTYFQNEAQLEKSRLLSDRFSAERPKGSFSTLEIQRTEQGDSAMYLCASSSQGAFGNNEQFFGPGTRLTVL.

CDR3 in amino acids: CASSDQENNEQFF. The CDR3 DNA sequence: TGTGCCAGCAGTGACCAGGAAAACAATGAGCAGTTCTTC. The rearrangement joins TRBV6-4 to TRBJ2-1; no clear D. V was shortened by 2 bases and J by 5 bases, with 7 bases between the two germline ends. The CDR3 consists of 13 residues. Germline V gives CDR1 MRHNA, CDR2 SNTAGT.

The chain employs TRBV5-5 and TRBJ1-5; 9 bases are shared with TRBD1. The germline V gene encodes CDR1 SGHKS and CDR2 YYEKEE (reference sequence). The CDR3 consists of 16 residues. The trim removed 1 base at V and 7 bases at J, leaving 9 bases unmatched. The CDR3 loop is CASSLRGTGGDQPQHF. The CDR3 DNA sequence: TGTGCCAGCAGCTTGAGGGGAACAGGGGGCGACCAGCCCCAGCATTTT. Complete variable domain (other parts from reference TRBV5-5 and TRBJ1-5): DAGVTQSPTHLIKTRGQQVTLRCSPISGHKSVSWYQQVLGQGPQFIFQYYEKEERGRGNFPDRFSARQFPNYSSELNVNALLLGDSALYLCASSLRGTGGDQPQHFGDGTRLSIL.

DNA of the CDR3: TGTGCCAGCAGCTTAAGTTCGCCAGGGGGTTCTTCACCCCTCCACTTT. Protein product: CASSLSSPGGSSPLHF. This chain links TRBV13 with TRBJ1-6, with 7 bases identical to TRBD1. V was pared by 2 bases and J by 9 bases, with 10 bases of the junction left unmatched. The CDR3 length is 16 residues. From germline, CDR1 is PRHDT and CDR2 FYEKMQ (reference sequence).

The chain is built from TRBV9 and TRBJ1-5; perhaps TRBD1 as D (5 bases). Germline V gene sequence: CDR1 SGDLS, CDR2 YYNGEE. This CDR3 is built from 13 residues. The V end was cut by 0 bases, the J end by 6 bases, with 7 bases between. The CDR3 is CASSVGQGQPQHF. The DNA for the CDR3 is TGTGCCAGCAGCGTAGGTCAGGGTCAGCCCCAGCATTTT.

The chain joins TRBV10-3 to TRBJ1-1; the D gene is possibly TRBD1 (5 bases). V lost 6 bases to trimming and J lost 3 bases, with 8 bases between them. The germline gives CDR1 ENHRY, CDR2 SYGVKD. The CDR3 runs to 12 residues. As DNA, the CDR3 is TGTGCCATCAGGGGGCAGGACACTGAAGCTTTCTTT. It codes for CAIRGQDTEAFF.